This entry concerns a single T cell receptor (beta chain). The antigen is not known. The CDR3 is 14 residues long. The V end was cut by 2 bases, the J end by 6 bases, with 14 bases between. From germline, CDR1 is KGHSH and CDR2 LQKENI. Libraries were prepared by immunoSEQ multiplex PCR; TCRdb keeps only in-frame clonotypes and omits some of them. The data show 1.6 million or so clones, approximately 98.5% seen once. The data are from a study of shared clonotypes between healthy human individuals. Study context: The study enrolled a couple of women and three men aged 18 to 49. For every donor, three CD4 naive, three CD4 memory, two CD8 naive and one CD8 memory plates were used.

Study results and limitations: Researchers found naive subsets generally carried larger estimated richness than memory subsets.

This chain connects TRBV18 to TRBJ2-7; a possible D gene is TRBD2 (6 bases). The TCR originated in a man under 40 in good health. The sequenced sample consisted of naive CD4+ T cells sorted from blood. Subset described: CD45RA+ positively selected. DNA of the CDR3: TGTGCCAGCTCACCAGTCCCGGAGGGACCCGAGCAGTACTTC. Encoded protein: CASSPVPEGPEQYF.